The clone carrying this T cell receptor (beta chain) was seen only a few times. Its cognate antigen is unknown. Other DNA sequences in this specimen translate into the identical CDR3. This sample was taken from a study of CD8+ T cells in alopecia areata. The wider study: The investigators scored severity in treated patients by the percentage of affected scalp area. Overall study results and limits: Scalp lesions, especially in alopecia totalis/universalis, had higher clonality than normal scalp.

Sample treatment: oral pan-JAK inhibitor, 5-10 mg twice daily. Investigators isolated RNA and reverse transcribed it into cDNA to act as the sequencing template. This table comes from immunoSEQ multiplex PCR, and its TCRdb copy is limited to in-frame clones, with some not included. The sample records around 300,000 clones, 60% being singletons. The ends were cut back, 3 bases at V and 1 base at J, with 6 bases in the middle. The germline gives CDR1 GTSNPN, CDR2 SVGIG (reference sequence). There are 12 residues in the CDR3. The sequence was obtained from a human donor with alopecia areata. The chain combines TRBV30 with TRBJ1-1; D ambiguous. The specimen comprised CD4+ T cells sorted from blood, sampled around week 53, from a patient treated with tofacitinib. The CDR3 bases are TGTGCCTGGAGCAACAGGAACACTGAAGCTTTCTTT. It yields the protein CAWSNRNTEAFF.